Listed here is a single TCR beta chain. Original handling: Cell counts per sample came from amplifying reference gene primers. Only in-frame clones appear in the TCRdb table, and some are missing; sequencing was by immunoSEQ multiplex PCR. The V and J calls and clone size were taken over from that table, and D and trimming were inferred from the DNA. The table includes 250,000 to 350,000 clones, around nine tenths detected once. The sample belongs to a study of blood T cell repertoires in COVID-19. Turning to the study itself: The United States, Italy and Spain were the sources of the acute and convalescent COVID-19 samples. PBMCs, B-cell-depleted T cells, or T cells provided the cDNA or gDNA that made up the material.

The source is an older woman with acute or convalescent COVID-19. The sample taken for sequencing was peripheral blood.

The CDR3 DNA follows: TGTGCCAGCAGTTACGTTGCGGGAGGGCATGAGCAGTTCTTC. This translates into CASSYVAGGHEQFF. J is TRBJ2-1 and V is TRBV6-5; 9 bases are a match to TRBD2. The CDR3 has 14 amino acids. Germline CDR1 MNHEY, CDR2 SVGAGI. V shed 2 bases, J shed 8 bases, and the junction held 4 bases outside the gene matches.